This T cell receptor (beta chain) derives from a study of regulatory T cells in long-lasting Graves disease. Building the TCR beta libraries relied on iRepertoire HTBI primers, and CDR3 regions underwent Arm-PCR. MiXCR was run by TCRdb on the multiplex PCR reads, yielding one entry per CDR3 protein. The data show hundreds of thousands of distinct CDR3 sequences, around 13% seen once. The time point was: newly diagnosed GD, antithyroid drugs for less than 3 months. With RNA extracted from PBMCs as input, the TCR library was made. Overall study findings and caveats: Graves' patients with persistent disease showed TCR diversity lower than patients newly diagnosed.

Turning to this clonotype: Antigen: not known.

The CDR3 spans 14 residues. J lost 5 bases, V lost 5 bases, and 5 bases had no gene match. Per the germline V gene, CDR1 is PRHDT and CDR2 is FYEKMQ (reference sequence). The sample also formed part of further work on T cells in Graves' hyperthyroidism and ophthalmopathy. Per that paper: The study left out patients who had uncontrolled infection, other autoimmune disease, pregnancy or lactation.

The source is a woman aged 25 to 39 with Graves disease. The chain joins TRBV13 to TRBJ2-5; 10 bases align to TRBD2. The sample consisted of peripheral blood mononuclear cells (PBMCs), taken at new diagnosis, from a patient treated with antithyroid drugs. The CDR3 DNA reads as TGTGCCAGCAGCCAAGCGGGAGGGGGGGAGACCCAGTACTTC. This translates into CASSQAGGGETQYF.